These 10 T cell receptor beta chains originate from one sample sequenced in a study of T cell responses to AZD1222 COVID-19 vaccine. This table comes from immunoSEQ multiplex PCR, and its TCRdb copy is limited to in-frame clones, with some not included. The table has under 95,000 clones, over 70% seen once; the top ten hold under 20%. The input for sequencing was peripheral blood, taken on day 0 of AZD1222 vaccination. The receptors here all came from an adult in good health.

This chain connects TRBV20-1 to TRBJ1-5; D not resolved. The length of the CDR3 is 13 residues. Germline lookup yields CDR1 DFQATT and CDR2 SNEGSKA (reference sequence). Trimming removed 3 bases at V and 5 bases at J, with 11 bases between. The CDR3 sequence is CSASNIRDQPQHF. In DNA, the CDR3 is TGCAGTGCTAGTAATATACGGGATCAGCCCCAGCATTTT.

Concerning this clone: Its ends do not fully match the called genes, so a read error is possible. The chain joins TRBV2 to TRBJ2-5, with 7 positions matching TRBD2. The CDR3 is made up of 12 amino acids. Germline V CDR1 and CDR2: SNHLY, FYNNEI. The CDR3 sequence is CASGWGGEAQYF. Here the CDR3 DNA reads TGTGCCAGCGGTTGGGGGGGAGAGGCCCAGTACTTC.

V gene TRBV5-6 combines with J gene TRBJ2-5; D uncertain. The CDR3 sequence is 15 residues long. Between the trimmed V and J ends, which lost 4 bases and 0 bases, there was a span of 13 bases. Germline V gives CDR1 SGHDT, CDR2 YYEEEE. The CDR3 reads CASSPLTKYQETQYF. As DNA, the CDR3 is TGTGCCAGCAGCCCGCTCACAAAGTACCAAGAGACCCAGTACTTC.

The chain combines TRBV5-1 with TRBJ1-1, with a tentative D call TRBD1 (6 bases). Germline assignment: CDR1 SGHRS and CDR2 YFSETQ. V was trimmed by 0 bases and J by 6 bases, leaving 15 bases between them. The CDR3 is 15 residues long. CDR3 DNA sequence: TGCGCCAGCAGCTTGGCAGGGGAATCAAGCGCTGAAGCTTTCTTT. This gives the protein CASSLAGESSAEAFF.

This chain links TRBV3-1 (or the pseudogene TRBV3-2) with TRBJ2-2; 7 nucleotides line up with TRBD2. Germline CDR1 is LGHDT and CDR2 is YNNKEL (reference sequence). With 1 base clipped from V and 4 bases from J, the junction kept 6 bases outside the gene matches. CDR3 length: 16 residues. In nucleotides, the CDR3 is TGTGCCAGCAGCCAAGCGAGCGGGGTTTTCACCGGGGAGCTGTTTTTT. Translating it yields CASSQASGVFTGELFF.

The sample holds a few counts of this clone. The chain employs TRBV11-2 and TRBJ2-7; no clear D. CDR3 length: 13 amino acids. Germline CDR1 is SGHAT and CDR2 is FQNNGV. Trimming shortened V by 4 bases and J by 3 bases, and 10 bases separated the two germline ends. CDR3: CASSSFSHYEQYF. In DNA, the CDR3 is TGTGCCAGCAGCTCCTTCTCCCACTACGAGCAGTACTTC. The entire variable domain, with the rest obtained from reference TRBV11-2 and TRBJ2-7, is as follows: EAGVAQSPRYKIIEKRQSVAFWCNPISGHATLYWYQQILGQGPKLLIQFQNNGVVDDSQLPKDRFSAERLKGVDSTLKIQPAKLEDSAVYLCASSSFSHYEQYFGPGTRLTVT.

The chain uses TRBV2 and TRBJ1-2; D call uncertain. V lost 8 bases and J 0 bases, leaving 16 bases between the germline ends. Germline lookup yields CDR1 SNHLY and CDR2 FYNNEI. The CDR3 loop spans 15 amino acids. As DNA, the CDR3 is TGTGCCAGCTACCACCCACTGCCGGCTAACTATGGCTACACCTTC. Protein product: CASYHPLPANYGYTF.

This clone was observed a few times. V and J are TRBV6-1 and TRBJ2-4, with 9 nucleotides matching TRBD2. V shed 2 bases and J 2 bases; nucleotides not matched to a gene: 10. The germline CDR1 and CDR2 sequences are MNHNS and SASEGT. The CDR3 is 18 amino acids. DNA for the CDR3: TGTGCCAGCAGTGAACGGCTTAGCGGGAGTGCGACCAAAAACATTCAGTACTTC. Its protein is CASSERLSGSATKNIQYF.

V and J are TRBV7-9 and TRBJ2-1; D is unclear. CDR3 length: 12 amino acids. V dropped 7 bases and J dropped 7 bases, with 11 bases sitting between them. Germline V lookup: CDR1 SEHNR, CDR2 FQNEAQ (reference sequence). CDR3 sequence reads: CASTLQTNEQFF. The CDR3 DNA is TGTGCCAGCACCCTTCAGACGAATGAGCAGTTCTTC.

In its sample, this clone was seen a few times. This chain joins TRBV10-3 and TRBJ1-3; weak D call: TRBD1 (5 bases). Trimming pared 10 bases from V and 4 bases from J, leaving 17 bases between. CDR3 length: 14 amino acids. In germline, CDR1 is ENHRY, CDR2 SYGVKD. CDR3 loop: CASGGGPSGNTIYF. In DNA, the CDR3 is TGTGCCAGCGGCGGGGGACCATCGGGAAACACCATATATTTT.